These 5 T cell receptor beta chains were sequenced from one sample in a study of T cell clonality in common variable immunodeficiency. TCRdb keeps only in-frame clones here, not all; method: immunoSEQ multiplex PCR. This repertoire lists tens of thousands of clones without singletons; roughly 3.5% sits in the top ten. The sequenced material came from peripheral blood mononuclear cells. These TCRs come from a person aged 18 to 75 in good health.

This clone was seen ten or more times. Read data end 3 residues before the CDR3 end; the end is taken from the germline J gene. The chain carries TRBV5-4 and TRBJ2-2, with 9 bases identical to TRBD1. V gave up 4 bases and J gave up 4 bases; unmatched junction bases: 5. This CDR3 is built from 15 residues. Germline CDR1 SGHNT, CDR2 YYREEE (reference sequence). The CDR3 sequence is CASSMGQGGTGELFF. The part of the CDR3 DNA that was read is TGTGCCAGCAGCATGGGACAGGGCGGCACCGGGGAG.

This clone was seen only a few times. Sequencing ends 3 residues short of the CDR3 end; the germline J gene provides the rest. The chain links TRBV18 to TRBJ1-2; 9 bases agree with TRBD1. The CDR3 is 14 amino acids. Germline CDR1 is KGHSH and CDR2 is LQKENI. This chain's CDR3 is CASSLMTGGNDYTF. The DNA read from the CDR3 is TGTGCCAGCTCCCTAATGACAGGGGGAAACGAC.

This clone has ten or more counts. The read terminates 3 residues ahead of where the CDR3 ends, so the germline J gene completes it. The rearrangement uses TRBV29-1 and TRBJ1-1, with 7 nucleotides matching TRBD1. J gave up 0 bases and V 7 bases, and 2 bases lay outside the gene matches. The CDR3 length is 12 residues. The germline V gene has CDR1 SQVTM and CDR2 ANQGSEA. The covered CDR3 bases are TGCAGCGGGAGGGGGCTGAACACTGAA. It encodes CSGRGLNTE. The CDR3 as a whole reads CSGRGLNTEAFF.

This clone has ten or more counts. The read stops 3 residues short of the end of the CDR3; the missing end is completed from the germline J gene. The J gene is TRBJ1-5, the V gene TRBV20-1; no firm D call. The ends were cut back, 0 bases at V and 3 bases at J, with 12 bases in the middle. There are 15 residues in the CDR3. The germline V gene encodes CDR1 DFQATT and CDR2 SNEGSKA (reference sequence). Here the CDR3 reads CSAREKAFFNQPQHF. The sequenced CDR3 bases are TGCAGTGCTAGAGAGAAGGCTTTTTTCAATCAGCCC.

Concerning this clone: The CDR3 extends 3 residues past the end of the read, so its final part is completed from the germline J gene. The V call is TRBV20-1, the J call TRBJ1-2, with D possibly TRBD1 on 5 matching bases. The CDR3 covers 15 residues. CDR1 and CDR2 from the germline V gene are DFQATT and SNEGSKA (reference sequence). The V end lost 6 bases, the J end lost 0 bases, and 17 bases lay between the germline ends. Incomplete CDR3 DNA: TGCAGTGCAAAAAATCATCGGACAACTAACTATGGC. This translates into CSAKNHRTTNYG. The whole CDR3 protein is CSAKNHRTTNYGYTF.